This passage covers 28 T cell receptor beta chains from one sample sequenced in a study of tissue T cells after allogeneic stem cell transplantation. Data came from immunoSEQ multiplex PCR; TCRdb stores just in-frame clones and leaves some out. The sample includes over a hundred clones, around 75% seen only once; the top ten take 45% to 70%. The sample in question was ascending colon tissue, obtained at autopsy. These receptors all come from a female patient aged 35 to 69 with steroid-refractory graft-versus-host disease after an allogeneic stem cell transplant. The graft donor may be the source of some T cells.

This clone is labeled as hyperexpanded. This chain uses TRBV28 with TRBJ1-1; D is possibly TRBD1 (6 bases). CDR3 length equals 14 residues. Germline lookup yields CDR1 MDHEN and CDR2 SYDVKM. Trimming shortened V by 5 bases and J by 0 bases, and 10 bases separated the two germline ends. CDR3 DNA: TGTGCCAGCAGTACACAGGGAATGAACACTGAAGCTTTCTTT. It translates to CASSTQGMNTEAFF. Using reference TRBV28 and TRBJ1-1 for the parts outside the CDR3, the full variable domain is DVKVTQSSRYLVKRTGEKVFLECVQDMDHENMFWYRQDPGLGLRLIYFSYDVKMKEKGDIPEGYSVSREKKERFSLILESASTNQTSMYLCASSTQGMNTEAFFGQGTRLTVV.

The rearrangement uses TRBV29-1 and TRBJ2-1; 14 bases match TRBD2. This CDR3 spans 15 amino acids. The germline V gene has CDR1 SQVTM and CDR2 ANQGSEA. V was clipped by 7 bases and J by 6 bases; unmatched bases: 8. The DNA of the CDR3 is TGCAGCGCGACTAGCGGGAGGGGGCCAACCAATGAGCAGTTCTTC. Amino acids: CSATSGRGPTNEQFF.

The chain links TRBV27 to TRBJ1-3; D unclear. V shed 4 bases and J shed 0 bases, with 10 bases lying between them. Germline loops: CDR1 MNHEY, CDR2 SMNVEV (reference sequence). This CDR3 contains 15 residues. The CDR3 is CASSSGVSSGNTIYF. The CDR3 nucleotides read TGTGCCAGCAGTTCTGGCGTCAGCTCTGGAAACACCATATATTTT.

The chain uses TRBV10-3 and TRBJ2-5; D is perhaps TRBD1 or TRBD2 (5 bases each). Germline V CDR1 and CDR2: ENHRY, SYGVKD. Trimming took off 8 bases at V and 5 bases at J, with 18 bases between the two ends. This CDR3 spans 14 amino acids. The CDR3 coding sequence is TGTGCCATCGGAGGCAGGGCAGGGCGGGAGACCCAGTACTTC. The encoded protein is CAIGGRAGRETQYF.

The chain uses TRBV3-1 (or the pseudogene TRBV3-2) and TRBJ2-1; no reliable D call. This CDR3 has 17 amino acids. The V end lost 5 bases, the J end lost 5 bases, and 22 bases lay between the germline ends. Germline-derived CDR1 and CDR2 are LGHDT and YNNKEL (reference sequence). CDR3 in DNA: TGTGCCAGCAGCAACGTGGTCCCATTCCATTCCGACAATGAGCAGTTCTTC. It specifies CASSNVVPFHSDNEQFF.

The V call is TRBV7-9, the J call TRBJ2-7; D not certain. Looked up from germline, CDR1 is SEHNR and CDR2 is FQNEAQ (reference sequence). CDR3 length: 15 amino acids. Between the trimmed V and J ends, which lost 6 bases and 6 bases, there was a span of 21 bases. The CDR3 nucleotides are TGTGCCAGCAGGGACGGGTCTCTTAGGGCCTCCGAGCAGTACTTC. It is translated as CASRDGSLRASEQYF.

This clone showed up just once. The genes are TRBV5-8 and TRBJ2-7; D may be TRBD1 (6 bases). Trimming took off 2 bases at V and 3 bases at J, with 18 bases between the two ends. The CDR3 covers 16 residues. In germline, CDR1 is SGHTS, CDR2 YDEGEE. CDR3 protein: CASSFGNRDWGYEQYF. CDR3 nucleotide sequence: TGTGCCAGCAGCTTTGGCAACAGGGATTGGGGCTACGAGCAGTACTTC.

V usage is TRBV6-5 and J usage is TRBJ2-1; 11 bases agree with TRBD2. Germline CDR1 is MNHEY and CDR2 is SVGAGI. The CDR3 is made up of 15 amino acids. V lost 6 bases and J lost 8; bases outside the gene matches: 9. The CDR3 sequence is CASSGIAGGPYEQFF. The DNA of the CDR3 is TGTGCCAGCAGCGGCATAGCGGGGGGGCCCTATGAGCAGTTCTTC.

This clone was seen only a few times. The chain joins TRBV24-1 to TRBJ2-3, with 10 bases lining up with TRBD2. The V gene end was trimmed by 1 base and the J gene end by 0 bases; junction bases not matched to a gene: 3. The CDR3 length is 17 residues. Germline CDR1 reads KGHDR; CDR2 reads SFDVKD. CDR3 nucleotide sequence: TGTGCCACCAGTGATTTCCGACTAGCGGGTAGCACAGATACGCAGTATTTT. It specifies CATSDFRLAGSTDTQYF.

The gene calls are TRBV4-2 and TRBJ2-1; possible D gene TRBD1, 5 bases. Germline lookup yields CDR1 LGHNA and CDR2 YNFKEQ. CDR3 length: 14 amino acids. V lost 4 bases, J lost 6 bases, and 13 bases lay in between. CDR3 sequence: CASSRRWGLNEQFF. Here the CDR3 DNA reads TGTGCCAGCAGCCGAAGATGGGGCCTCAATGAGCAGTTCTTC.

The chain couples TRBV4-2 to TRBJ2-7; no firm D call. Germline V gene data show CDR1 as LGHNA and CDR2 as YNFKEQ. Trimming removed 2 bases from V and 6 bases from J, with 8 bases in between. The CDR3 runs 12 residues. CDR3 loop: CASSQKGIEQYF. The CDR3 nucleotides read TGTGCCAGCAGCCAAAAAGGGATCGAGCAGTACTTC.

This sequence joins TRBV4-2 and TRBJ2-7; the D gene is possibly TRBD1 (6 bases). The CDR3 extends over 14 amino acids. Germline assignment: CDR1 LGHNA and CDR2 YNFKEQ. The V gene lost 0 bases and the J gene lost 0 bases, with 6 bases spanning the gap. The CDR3 region is CASSQDRGSYEQYF. The CDR3 bases are TGTGCCAGCAGCCAAGACAGGGGCTCCTACGAGCAGTACTTC.

This clone appeared a few times. This chain joins TRBV25-1 and TRBJ1-2; D is unresolved. With 5 bases removed from V and 3 bases from J, the gap between germline ends came to 7 bases. CDR1 MGHDK and CDR2 SYGVNS come from the germline V gene. This CDR3 is built from 12 residues. CDR3 region: CASSYAHYGYTF. For the CDR3, the DNA is TGTGCCAGCAGTTACGCCCACTATGGCTACACCTTC.

V gene TRBV12-3 or TRBV12-4 combines with J gene TRBJ1-2; D is unclear. CDR3 size: 11 residues. Trimming removed 6 bases at V and 4 bases at J, with 6 bases between. The CDR3 coding sequence is TGTGCCAGCAGGGGCCTCTATGGCTACACCTTC. Its translation is CASRGLYGYTF.

J is TRBJ2-7 and V is TRBV6-2 or TRBV6-3, with D hard to call. CDR1 MNHEY and CDR2 SVGEGT come from the germline V gene. The CDR3 covers 12 residues. The V end was cut by 2 bases, the J end by 12 bases, with 14 bases between. The DNA of the CDR3 is TGTGCCAGCAGTTACGGCGCCAACCACCCGTACTTC. It codes for CASSYGANHPYF.

The rearrangement links TRBV27 to TRBJ1-1; D might be TRBD1 (6 bases). Trimming stripped 9 bases from V and 0 bases from J, with 17 bases between. The CDR3 is 15 amino acids. CDR1 and CDR2 (germline): MNHEY, SMNVEV (reference sequence). CDR3 sequence: CASWGHSFMNTEAFF. The CDR3 DNA sequence: TGTGCCAGTTGGGGGCACAGTTTTATGAACACTGAAGCTTTCTTT.

This clone was counted only a few times. CDR3 sequence: CASSEALLYEQFF. DNA for the CDR3: TGTGCCAGCAGTGAAGCGCTTCTGTATGAGCAGTTCTTC. The chain links TRBV6-1 to TRBJ2-1; D gene ambiguous. V lost 0 bases to trimming and J lost 8 bases, with 8 bases between them. Germline assignment: CDR1 MNHNS and CDR2 SASEGT. This CDR3 spans 13 amino acids.

CDR3 residues: CASSWQGSYEQYF. CDR3 DNA: TGTGCCAGCAGTTGGCAGGGGTCCTACGAGCAGTACTTC. The chain has TRBV12-3 or TRBV12-4 and TRBJ2-7, with D perhaps matching TRBD1 (6 bases). The germline V and J ends were trimmed by 4 bases and 1 base, with 8 bases remaining between them. The CDR3 runs 13 residues.

The chain has TRBV7-9 and TRBJ1-1; no firm D call. Looked up from germline, CDR1 is SEHNR and CDR2 is FQNEAQ (reference sequence). V lost 7 bases and J lost 2, with 8 bases in between. This CDR3 spans 12 amino acids. The CDR3 DNA reads TGTGCCAGCATCCTCATAAACACTGAAGCTTTCTTT. It translates to CASILINTEAFF. Full variable domain (missing parts from reference TRBV7-9 and TRBJ1-1): DTGVSQNPRHKITKRGQNVTFRCDPISEHNRLYWYRQTLGQGPEFLTYFQNEAQLEKSRLLSDRFSAERPKGSFSTLEIQRTEQGDSAMYLCASILINTEAFFGQGTRLTVV.

The V call is TRBV9, the J call TRBJ2-1; TRBD2 matches at 13 bases. Looked up from germline, CDR1 is SGDLS and CDR2 is YYNGEE. This CDR3 has 16 residues. Unmatched junction bases numbered 6, after V lost 2 bases and J lost 7 bases. This chain's CDR3 is CASSVRWTSGSNEQFF. In nucleotides, the CDR3 is TGTGCCAGCAGCGTCCGTTGGACTAGCGGGAGTAATGAGCAGTTCTTC.

This sequence joins TRBV4-1 and TRBJ1-6, with D uncertain. Per the germline V gene, CDR1 is MGHRA and CDR2 is YSYEKL. The CDR3 extends over 20 amino acids. The V end lost 3 bases, the J end lost 8 bases, and 29 bases lay between the germline ends. The CDR3 here is CASSHTVLTREGGRYSPLHF. In DNA, the CDR3 is TGCGCCAGCAGCCACACGGTCCTTACCCGAGAGGGCGGGCGTTATTCACCCCTCCACTTT.

CDR3 in amino acids: CASSPPLLAGQGNIQYF. The CDR3 DNA reads TGTGCCAGCAGTCCACCCCTACTAGCGGGTCAAGGGAACATTCAGTACTTC. The V and J genes are TRBV27 and TRBJ2-4; 9 bases are shared with TRBD2. CDR1 is MNHEY, CDR2 SMNVEV, per germline (reference sequence). V lost 5 bases, J lost 7 bases, and 15 bases stayed unmatched. The CDR3 totals 17 residues.

Only a few counts were recorded for this clone. The V call is TRBV19, the J call TRBJ1-5; D remains unclear. The CDR3 is 13 amino acids. Germline CDR1 is LNHDA and CDR2 is SQIVND (reference sequence). V lost 4 bases and J lost 5, with 9 bases in between. CDR3 residues: CASSSRPHQPQHF. The CDR3 nucleotides are TGTGCCAGTAGTAGCAGGCCGCATCAGCCCCAGCATTTT.

This clone has only a few counts. The chain uses TRBV2 and TRBJ1-4; D is uncertain. This CDR3 spans 16 amino acids. Germline V gene lookup returns CDR1 SNHLY and CDR2 FYNNEI. Trimming pared 1 base from V and 8 bases from J, leaving 17 bases between. The CDR3 DNA reads as TGTGCCAGCAGTGAAGACTCGAGGCCCCCTAGGGAAAAACTGTTTTTT. Protein sequence: CASSEDSRPPREKLFF.

CDR3 region: CSVEWRANTEAFF. The CDR3 nucleotides are TGCAGCGTTGAATGGAGGGCGAACACTGAAGCTTTCTTT. The V gene is TRBV29-1, the J gene TRBJ1-1; D unclear. Germline CDR1 and CDR2: SQVTM and ANQGSEA. Trimming shortened V by 2 bases and J by 1 base, and 8 bases separated the two germline ends. The CDR3 contains 13 residues.

This chain joins TRBV4-2 and TRBJ2-2, with no clear D. This CDR3 has 15 residues. CDR1 is LGHNA and CDR2 is YNFKEQ in the germline V gene. Trimming removed 2 bases from V and 6 bases from J, with 13 bases in between. The CDR3 spells CASSQLWDRAGELFF. In nucleotides, the CDR3 is TGTGCCAGCAGCCAATTGTGGGATCGGGCCGGGGAGCTGTTTTTT.

The chain recombines TRBV4-1 with TRBJ1-2; D is unresolved. Germline CDR1 MGHRA, CDR2 YSYEKL. With 3 bases removed from V and 0 bases from J, the gap between germline ends came to 14 bases. The CDR3 has 16 residues. CDR3 in DNA: TGCGCCAGCAGCCACAAGCGCGACACTTCTAACTATGGCTACACCTTC. Translation: CASSHKRDTSNYGYTF.

This chain joins TRBV9 and TRBJ2-5; a possible D gene is TRBD2 (6 bases). The CDR3 is 14 residues long. Germline CDR1 SGDLS, CDR2 YYNGEE. Trimming left V 4 bases short and J 2 bases short, with 12 bases between. CDR3 region: CASSFGRGQETQYF. Here the CDR3 DNA reads TGTGCCAGCAGCTTTGGACGGGGGCAAGAGACCCAGTACTTC.